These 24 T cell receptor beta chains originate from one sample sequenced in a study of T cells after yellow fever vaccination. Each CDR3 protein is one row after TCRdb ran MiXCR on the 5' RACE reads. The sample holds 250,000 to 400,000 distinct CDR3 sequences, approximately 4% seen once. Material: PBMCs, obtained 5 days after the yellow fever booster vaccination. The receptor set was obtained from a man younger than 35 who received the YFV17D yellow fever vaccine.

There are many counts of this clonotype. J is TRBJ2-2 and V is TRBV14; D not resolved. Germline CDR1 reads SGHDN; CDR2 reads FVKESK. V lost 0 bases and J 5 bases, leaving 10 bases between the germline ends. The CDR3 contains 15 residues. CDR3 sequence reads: CASSQESAVTGELFF. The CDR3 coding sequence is TGTGCCAGCAGCCAAGAGTCGGCAGTTACCGGGGAGCTGTTTTTT.

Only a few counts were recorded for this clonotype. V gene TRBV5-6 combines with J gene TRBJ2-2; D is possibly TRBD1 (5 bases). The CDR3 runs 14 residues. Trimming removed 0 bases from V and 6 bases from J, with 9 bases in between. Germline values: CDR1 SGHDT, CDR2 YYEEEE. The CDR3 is CASSLEGFSGELFF. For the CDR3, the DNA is TGTGCCAGCAGCTTGGAGGGGTTTTCCGGGGAGCTGTTTTTT.

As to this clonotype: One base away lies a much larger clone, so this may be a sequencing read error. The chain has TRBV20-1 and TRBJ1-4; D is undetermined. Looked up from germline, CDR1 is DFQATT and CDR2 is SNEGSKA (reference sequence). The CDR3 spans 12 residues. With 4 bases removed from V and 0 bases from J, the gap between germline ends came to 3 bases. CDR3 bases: TGCAGTGCTATTGCAACTAATGAAAAACTGTTTTTT. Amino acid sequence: CSAIATNEKLFF.

The CDR3 is CATSRDRNQPQHF. The CDR3 coding sequence is TGTGCCACCAGCAGAGATAGGAATCAGCCCCAGCATTTT. The rearrangement uses TRBV15 and TRBJ1-5; D gene ambiguous. V dropped 0 bases and J dropped 4 bases, with 4 bases sitting between them. The CDR3 sequence is 13 residues long. Germline CDR1 is LNHNV and CDR2 is YYDKDF (reference sequence).

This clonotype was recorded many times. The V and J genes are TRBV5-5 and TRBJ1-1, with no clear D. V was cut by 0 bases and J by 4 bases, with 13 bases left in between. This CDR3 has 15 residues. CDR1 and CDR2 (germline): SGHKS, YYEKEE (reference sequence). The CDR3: CASSLASGSGTEAFF. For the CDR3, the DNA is TGTGCCAGCAGCTTGGCCTCTGGGTCGGGCACTGAAGCTTTCTTT.

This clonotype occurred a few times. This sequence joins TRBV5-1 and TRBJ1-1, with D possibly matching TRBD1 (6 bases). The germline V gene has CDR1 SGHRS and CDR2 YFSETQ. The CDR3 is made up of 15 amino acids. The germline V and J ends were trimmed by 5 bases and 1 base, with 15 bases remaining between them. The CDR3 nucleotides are TGCGCCAGCAGACTAATGACAGGAACGAACACTGAAGCTTTCTTT. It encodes CASRLMTGTNTEAFF.

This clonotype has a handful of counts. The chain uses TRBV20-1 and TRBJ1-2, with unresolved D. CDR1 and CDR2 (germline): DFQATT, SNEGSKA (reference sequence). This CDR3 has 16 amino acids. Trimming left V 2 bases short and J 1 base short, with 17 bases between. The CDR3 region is CSARPTTGGDNYGYTF. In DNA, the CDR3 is TGCAGTGCTAGACCTACGACCGGCGGGGATAACTATGGCTACACCTTC.

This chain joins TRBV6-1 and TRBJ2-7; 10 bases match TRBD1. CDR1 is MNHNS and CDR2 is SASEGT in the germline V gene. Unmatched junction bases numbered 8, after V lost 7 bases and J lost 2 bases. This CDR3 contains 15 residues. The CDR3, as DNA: TGTGCCAGCACGCGGGGGACAGGGGTCCCCTACGAGCAGTACTTC. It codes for CASTRGTGVPYEQYF.

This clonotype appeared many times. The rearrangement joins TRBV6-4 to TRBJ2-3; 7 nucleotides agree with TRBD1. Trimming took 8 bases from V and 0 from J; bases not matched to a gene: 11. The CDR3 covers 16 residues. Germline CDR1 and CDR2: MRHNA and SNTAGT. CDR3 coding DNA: TGTGCCAGCGCTATTCAACAGGGGTCCAGCACAGATACGCAGTATTTT. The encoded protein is CASAIQQGSSTDTQYF.

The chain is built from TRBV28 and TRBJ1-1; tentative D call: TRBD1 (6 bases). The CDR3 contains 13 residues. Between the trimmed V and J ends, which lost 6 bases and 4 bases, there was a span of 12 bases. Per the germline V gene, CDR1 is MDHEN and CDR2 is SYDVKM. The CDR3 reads CASRFTGFTEAFF. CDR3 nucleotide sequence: TGTGCCAGCAGGTTTACAGGGTTCACTGAAGCTTTCTTT.

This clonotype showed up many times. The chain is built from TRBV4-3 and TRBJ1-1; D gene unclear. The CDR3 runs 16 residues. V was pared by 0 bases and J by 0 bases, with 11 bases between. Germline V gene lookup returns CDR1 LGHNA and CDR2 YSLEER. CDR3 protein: CASSQEVAEMNTEAFF. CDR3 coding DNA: TGCGCCAGCAGCCAAGAAGTAGCCGAGATGAACACTGAAGCTTTCTTT.

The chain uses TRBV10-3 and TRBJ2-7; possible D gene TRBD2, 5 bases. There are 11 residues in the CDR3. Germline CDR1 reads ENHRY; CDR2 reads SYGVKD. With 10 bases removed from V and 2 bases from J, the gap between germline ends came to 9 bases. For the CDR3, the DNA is TGTGCCACAATGAGGGCCTACGAGCAGTACTTC. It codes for CATMRAYEQYF.

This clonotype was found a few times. CDR3 sequence (DNA): TGCGCCAGCAGCTCCCGTGGAGGGGAACACAATGAGCAGTTCTTC. Translating gives CASSSRGGEHNEQFF. The rearrangement joins TRBV5-1 to TRBJ2-1, with a weak D call TRBD2 (6 bases). Trimming cost V 3 bases and J 5 bases, with 15 bases left between them. Looked up from germline, CDR1 is SGHRS and CDR2 is YFSETQ. This CDR3 is built from 15 residues.

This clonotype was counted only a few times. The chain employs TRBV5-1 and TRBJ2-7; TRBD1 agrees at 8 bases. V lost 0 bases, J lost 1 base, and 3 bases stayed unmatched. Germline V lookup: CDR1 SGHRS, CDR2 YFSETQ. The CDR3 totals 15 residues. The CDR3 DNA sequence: TGCGCCAGCAGCTTGGGACAGGGGTATTCCTACGAGCAGTACGTC. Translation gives CASSLGQGYSYEQYV.

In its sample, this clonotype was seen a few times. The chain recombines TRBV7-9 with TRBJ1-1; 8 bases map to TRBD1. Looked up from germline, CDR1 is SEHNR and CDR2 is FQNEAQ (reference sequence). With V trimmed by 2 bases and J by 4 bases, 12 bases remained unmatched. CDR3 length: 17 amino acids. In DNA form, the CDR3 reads TGTGCCAGCAGCTTAAGTCGGGCAGGGGGCTGGAGCACTGAAGCTTTCTTT. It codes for CASSLSRAGGWSTEAFF. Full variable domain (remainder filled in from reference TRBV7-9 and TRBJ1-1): DTGVSQNPRHKITKRGQNVTFRCDPISEHNRLYWYRQTLGQGPEFLTYFQNEAQLEKSRLLSDRFSAERPKGSFSTLEIQRTEQGDSAMYLCASSLSRAGGWSTEAFFGQGTRLTVV.

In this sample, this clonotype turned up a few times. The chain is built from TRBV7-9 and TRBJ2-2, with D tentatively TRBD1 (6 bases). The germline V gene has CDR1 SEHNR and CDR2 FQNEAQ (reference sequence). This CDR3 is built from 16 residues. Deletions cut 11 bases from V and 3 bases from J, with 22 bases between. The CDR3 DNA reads TGTGCCGGGGTCGATGGGGGCCATAAGGACACCGGGGAGCTGTTTTTT. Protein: CAGVDGGHKDTGELFF.

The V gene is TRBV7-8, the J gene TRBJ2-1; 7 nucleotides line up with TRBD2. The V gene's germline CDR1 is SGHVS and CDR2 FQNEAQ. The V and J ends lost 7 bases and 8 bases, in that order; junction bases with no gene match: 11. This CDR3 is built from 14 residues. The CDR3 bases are TGTGCCAGCATCGGCCGCGGGGGTAGCGATGAGCAGTTCTTC. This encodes CASIGRGGSDEQFF.

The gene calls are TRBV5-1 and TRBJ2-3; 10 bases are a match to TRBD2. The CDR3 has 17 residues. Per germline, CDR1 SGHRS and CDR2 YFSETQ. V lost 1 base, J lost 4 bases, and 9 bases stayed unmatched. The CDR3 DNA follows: TGCGCCAGCAGCTTGCGACTAGCGGGTGGGGCCCCAGATACGCAGTATTTT. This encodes CASSLRLAGGAPDTQYF.

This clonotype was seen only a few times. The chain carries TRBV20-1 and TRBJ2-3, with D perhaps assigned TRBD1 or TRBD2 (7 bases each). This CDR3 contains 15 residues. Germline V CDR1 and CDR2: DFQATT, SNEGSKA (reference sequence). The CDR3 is CSVDAGGGYTDTQYF. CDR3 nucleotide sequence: TGCAGCGTCGACGCAGGGGGAGGGTACACAGATACGCAGTATTTT.

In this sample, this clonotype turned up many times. CDR3 loop: CASSHPASGGDHPYYNEQFF. The CDR3 nucleotides read TGTGCCAGCAGCCACCCAGCTAGCGGGGGGGACCACCCCTATTACAATGAGCAGTTCTTC. J is TRBJ2-1 and V is TRBV6-5; 12 nucleotides match TRBD2. CDR1 and CDR2 from the germline V gene are MNHEY and SVGAGI. The CDR3 length is 20 residues. With 6 bases clipped from V and 4 bases from J, the junction kept 19 bases outside the gene matches.

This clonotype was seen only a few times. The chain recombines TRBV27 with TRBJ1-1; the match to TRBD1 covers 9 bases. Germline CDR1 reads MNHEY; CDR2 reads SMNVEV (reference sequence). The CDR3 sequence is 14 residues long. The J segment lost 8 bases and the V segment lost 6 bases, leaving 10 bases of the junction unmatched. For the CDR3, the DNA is TGTGCCAGCAGATTCGGACAGGGGAGGTTCGAAGCTTTCTTT. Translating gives CASRFGQGRFEAFF.

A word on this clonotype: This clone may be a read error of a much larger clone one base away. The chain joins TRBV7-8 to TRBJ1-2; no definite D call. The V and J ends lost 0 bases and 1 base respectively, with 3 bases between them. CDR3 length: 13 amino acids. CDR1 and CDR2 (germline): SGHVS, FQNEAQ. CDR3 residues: CASSLADNYGYTF. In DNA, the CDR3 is TGTGCCAGCAGCTTAGCAGATAACTATGGCTACACCTTC.

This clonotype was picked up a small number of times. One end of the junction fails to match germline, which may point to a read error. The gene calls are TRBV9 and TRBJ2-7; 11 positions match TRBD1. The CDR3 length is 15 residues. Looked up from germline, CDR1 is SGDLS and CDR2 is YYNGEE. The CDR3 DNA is TGTGCCAGCAGCGCGGACAGGGGGCCGGCCTACGGGCAGTACTTC. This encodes CASSADRGPAYGQYF.

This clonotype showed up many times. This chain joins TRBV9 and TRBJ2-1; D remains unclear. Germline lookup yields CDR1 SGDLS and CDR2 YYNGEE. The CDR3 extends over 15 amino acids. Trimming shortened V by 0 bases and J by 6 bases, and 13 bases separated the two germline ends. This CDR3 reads CASSVAASEGNEQFF. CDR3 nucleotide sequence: TGTGCCAGCAGCGTAGCGGCTAGTGAAGGCAATGAGCAGTTCTTC.